These 9 T cell receptor beta chains were all obtained from the same sample, sequenced in a study of CD8 T cells in ankylosing spondylitis. Study findings and constraints: Apparently characteristic of ankylosing spondylitis blood was a TCR beta motif (about 8 highly homologous variants).

The antigens of these receptors remain unknown. TCRdb re-derived calls from the 5' RACE reads in MiXCR, one entry per CDR3 protein. The sample records roughly 440,000 distinct CDR3 sequences, roughly 18% being singletons. Sequenced input: blood, either unsorted or a sorted T cell fraction (not recorded which). Source of these receptors: a male donor with ankylosing spondylitis.

This clonotype occurred a few times. This chain joins TRBV10-3 and TRBJ2-2; D gene unclear. Germline V gene data show CDR1 as ENHRY and CDR2 as SYGVKD. This CDR3 contains 12 residues. V was clipped by 6 bases and J by 1 base, with 3 bases between them. This chain's CDR3 is CAIRKNTGELFF. In DNA form, the CDR3 reads TGTGCCATCAGGAAGAACACCGGGGAGCTGTTTTTT.

The V call is TRBV19, the J call TRBJ2-2; a possible D gene is TRBD1 (6 bases). This CDR3 is 14 amino acids long. Germline V gives CDR1 LNHDA, CDR2 SQIVND (reference sequence). Trimming cost V 4 bases and J 5 bases, with 11 bases left between them. CDR3 in amino acids: CASSNPRGTGELFF. The CDR3 coding sequence is TGTGCCAGTAGTAACCCTAGGGGGACCGGGGAGCTGTTTTTT. Full variable domain (remainder filled in from reference TRBV19 and TRBJ2-2): DGGITQSPKYLFRKEGQNVTLSCEQNLNHDAMYWYRQDPGQGLRLIYYSQIVNDFQKGDIAEGYSVSREKKESFPLTVTSAQKNPTAFYLCASSNPRGTGELFFGEGSRLTVL.

The V call is TRBV20-1, the J call TRBJ2-3, with 7 bases aligning to TRBD2. Germline V gene lookup returns CDR1 DFQATT and CDR2 SNEGSKA (reference sequence). The CDR3 has 13 amino acids. The J segment lost 0 bases and the V segment lost 5 bases, leaving 2 bases of the junction unmatched. Here the CDR3 reads CSAGGGSTDTQYF. The CDR3 DNA reads TGCAGTGCTGGGGGGGGGAGCACAGATACGCAGTATTTT.

The chain is built from TRBV7-9 and TRBJ1-2, with D unclear. The germline gives CDR1 SEHNR, CDR2 FQNEAQ (reference sequence). V was cut by 2 bases and J by 8 bases, with 24 bases left in between. This CDR3 contains 17 residues. The CDR3 sequence is CASSLTNPGPKREGYTF. The CDR3 DNA is TGTGCCAGCAGCTTAACAAATCCCGGACCGAAGCGGGAGGGCTACACCTTC.

In this sample, this clonotype turned up a few times. CDR3 bases: TGTGCCAGCAGGCCGGACAGCTATGGCTACACCTTC. This translates into CASRPDSYGYTF. V gene TRBV28 combines with J gene TRBJ1-2, with D tentatively TRBD1 (6 bases). The CDR3 extends over 12 amino acids. The ends were cut back, 6 bases at V and 4 bases at J, with 9 bases in the middle. Germline CDR1 reads MDHEN; CDR2 reads SYDVKM.

The J gene is TRBJ1-2, the V gene TRBV20-1; 10 nucleotides agree with TRBD1. This CDR3 has 13 amino acids. The germline CDR1 and CDR2 sequences are DFQATT and SNEGSKA (reference sequence). The ends lost 6 bases at V and 5 bases at J; junction bases unmatched: 6. The CDR3 bases are TGCAGTGCGCCCGGGACAGGGGTTTATGGCTACACCTTC. Protein product: CSAPGTGVYGYTF.

There are many counts of this clonotype. V usage is TRBV12-3 or TRBV12-4 and J usage is TRBJ2-2, with 7 bases lining up with TRBD1. Germline trimming cut 5 bases from V and 4 bases from J; bases unmatched to any gene: 4. The CDR3 runs to 14 residues. CDR3 sequence: CASSGTARTGELFF. In nucleotides, the CDR3 is TGTGCCAGCAGTGGGACAGCTCGCACCGGGGAGCTGTTTTTT.

This chain connects TRBV7-8 to TRBJ2-3; 9 bases line up with TRBD2. CDR1 and CDR2 (germline): SGHVS, FQNEAQ. The CDR3 has 17 residues. J lost 0 bases, V lost 1 base, and 5 bases had no gene match. Written as DNA, the CDR3 is TGTGCCAGCAGCTTAGAGCCTAGCGGGACTAGCACAGATACGCAGTATTTT. This gives the protein CASSLEPSGTSTDTQYF.

This clonotype was detected ten times or more. The chain has TRBV28 and TRBJ2-7; D gene ambiguous. CDR1 is MDHEN and CDR2 is SYDVKM in the germline V gene. V lost 6 bases to trimming and J lost 3 bases, with 6 bases between them. This CDR3 contains 11 residues. The CDR3 region is CASRDRYEQYF. Here the CDR3 DNA reads TGTGCCAGCAGGGACCGCTACGAGCAGTACTTC. The full variable domain, in which reference TRBV28 and TRBJ2-7 provide the parts outside the CDR3, is DVKVTQSSRYLVKRTGEKVFLECVQDMDHENMFWYRQDPGLGLRLIYFSYDVKMKEKGDIPEGYSVSREKKERFSLILESASTNQTSMYLCASRDRYEQYFGPGTRLTVT.